This entry concerns a single TCR beta chain. As yet, its antigen is unknown. Via MiXCR, TCRdb re-called the 5' RACE reads, giving one row per CDR3 protein. The table lists a few hundred thousand distinct CDR3 sequences, about 11% of them singletons. The source of the sample is a study of identical twins. Study results and limitations: There were fewer insertions in abundant cord blood beta clonotypes, but memory repertoires showed no such pattern. Models underestimated how often monozygotic twins shared out-of-frame TCR alpha.

V lost 6 bases, J lost 3 bases, and 17 bases lay in between. Germline V gene lookup returns CDR1 SGHRS and CDR2 YFSETQ. The length of the CDR3 is 15 residues. Sequencing used memory T cells sorted from blood. The chain carries TRBV5-1 and TRBJ2-3; perhaps TRBD1 as D (5 bases). The receptor was isolated from a man between 50 and 59 years old in good health. Written as DNA, the CDR3 is TGCGCCAGCACCGGATGGCAGGGTAGGACAGATACGCAGTATTTT. Translation: CASTGWQGRTDTQYF.